The sequence of this T cell receptor (beta chain) was determined in a study of cytomegalovirus exposure and HLA in healthy donors. Study results and caveats: A later analysis appeared to link common viral pathogens to several of the most significant clusters. Most of the TCR beta V segments (in an earlier analysis) were productive either about 87% or about 30% of the time. Most CMV-associated TCR beta chains appeared HLA-restricted in a later analysis. Reports indicate that TCR beta sequences accurately predicted the HLA-A and HLA-B alleles of most subjects.

This CDR3 contains 19 residues. Germline CDR1 is SGHDT and CDR2 is YYEEEE. Trimming pared 0 bases from V and 1 base from J, leaving 20 bases between. About this clone itself: Antigen specificity is unknown.

Both 60 Vbeta primers and 13 Jbeta primers went into the PCR. Assay: immunoSEQ multiplex PCR; the TCRdb copy retains only in-frame clones and omits some. The sample comprises tens of thousands of clones, roughly 63% of which are singletons, and about 6.3% rests with the top ten. Specimen: PBMCs. The chain recombines TRBV5-6 with TRBJ1-3; TRBD1 might be the D (6 bases). The sequence came from a boy aged 5-17 years in good health and CMV-seropositive. The CDR3: CASSLAGETGSPSGNTIYF. CDR3 bases: TGTGCCAGCAGCTTGGCCGGCGAGACAGGCTCCCCTTCTGGAAACACCATATATTTT.